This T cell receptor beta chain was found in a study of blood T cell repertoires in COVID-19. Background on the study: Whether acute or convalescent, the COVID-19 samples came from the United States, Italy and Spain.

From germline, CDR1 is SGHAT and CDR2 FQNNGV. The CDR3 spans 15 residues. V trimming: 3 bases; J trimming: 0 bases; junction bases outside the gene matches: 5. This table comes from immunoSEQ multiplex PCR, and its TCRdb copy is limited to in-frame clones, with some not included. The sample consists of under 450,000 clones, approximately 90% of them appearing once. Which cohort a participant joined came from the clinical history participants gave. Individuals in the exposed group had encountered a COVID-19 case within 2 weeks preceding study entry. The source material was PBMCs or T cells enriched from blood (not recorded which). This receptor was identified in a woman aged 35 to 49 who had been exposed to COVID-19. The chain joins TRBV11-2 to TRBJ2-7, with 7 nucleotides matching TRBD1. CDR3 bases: TGTGCCAGCAGCTTCCCCGGGACAGCCTCCTACGAGCAGTACTTC. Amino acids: CASSFPGTASYEQYF. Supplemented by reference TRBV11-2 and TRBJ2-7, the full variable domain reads EAGVAQSPRYKIIEKRQSVAFWCNPISGHATLYWYQQILGQGPKLLIQFQNNGVVDDSQLPKDRFSAERLKGVDSTLKIQPAKLEDSAVYLCASSFPGTASYEQYFGPGTRLTVT.